The clone carrying this T cell receptor (beta chain) turned up a few times. Each CDR3 protein gets one entry after TCRdb re-called the PCR reads with MiXCR. Altogether about 510,000 distinct CDR3 sequences are present, roughly 26% being singletons, with the ten largest covering 0.7% to 0.9%. The data derive from a study of molecular identifiers for immune sequencing clone quantification. J was trimmed by 5 bases and V by 4 bases; bases with no gene match: 11. The CDR3 loop spans 16 amino acids. In germline, CDR1 is SGHTA, CDR2 FQGNSA. This chain joins TRBV7-2 and TRBJ2-5; 9 bases are a match to TRBD2. Sequencing input: naive CD8+ T cells from blood, with Jurkat cell RNA spiked in. Subset given: FACS-sorted CD8+CD4-CCR7+CD45RA+ naive T cells. This clonotype was obtained from a human donor in good health. Some libraries in this study had Jurkat cell RNA spiked in. The CDR3 bases are TGTGCCAGCAGCTCCATAGCGGGGGCCCCCCGGGAGACCCAGTACTTC. It specifies CASSSIAGAPRETQYF.